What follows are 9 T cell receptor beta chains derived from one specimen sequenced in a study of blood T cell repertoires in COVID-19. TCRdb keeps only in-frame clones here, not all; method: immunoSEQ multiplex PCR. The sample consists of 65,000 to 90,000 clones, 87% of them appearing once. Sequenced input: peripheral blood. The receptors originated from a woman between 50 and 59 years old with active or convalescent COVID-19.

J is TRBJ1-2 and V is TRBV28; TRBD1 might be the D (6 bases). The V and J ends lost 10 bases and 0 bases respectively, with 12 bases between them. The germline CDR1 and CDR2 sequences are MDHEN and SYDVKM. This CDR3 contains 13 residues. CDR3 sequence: CANRDTSNYGYTF. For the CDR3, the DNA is TGTGCCAACAGGGACACTTCTAACTATGGCTACACCTTC.

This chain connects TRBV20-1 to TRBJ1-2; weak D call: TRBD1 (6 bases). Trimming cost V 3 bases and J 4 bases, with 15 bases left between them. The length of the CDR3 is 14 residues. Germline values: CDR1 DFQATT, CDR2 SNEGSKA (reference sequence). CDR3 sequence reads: CSASPRGASYGYTF. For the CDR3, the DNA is TGCAGTGCTAGTCCTCGGGGGGCAAGCTATGGCTACACCTTC.

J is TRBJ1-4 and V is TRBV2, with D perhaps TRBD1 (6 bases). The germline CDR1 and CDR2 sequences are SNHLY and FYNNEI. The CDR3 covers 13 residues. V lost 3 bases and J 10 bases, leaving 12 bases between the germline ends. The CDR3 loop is CASSEGQGRKLFF. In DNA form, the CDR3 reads TGTGCCAGCAGTGAGGGACAAGGAAGAAAACTGTTTTTT.

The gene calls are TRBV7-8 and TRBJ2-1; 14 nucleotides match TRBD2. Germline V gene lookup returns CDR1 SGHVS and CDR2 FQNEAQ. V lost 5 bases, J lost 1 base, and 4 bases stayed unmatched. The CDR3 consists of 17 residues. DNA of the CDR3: TGTGCCAGCAGCGTGACTAGCGGGGGGGCGTCCTACAATGAGCAGTTCTTC. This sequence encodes CASSVTSGGASYNEQFF.

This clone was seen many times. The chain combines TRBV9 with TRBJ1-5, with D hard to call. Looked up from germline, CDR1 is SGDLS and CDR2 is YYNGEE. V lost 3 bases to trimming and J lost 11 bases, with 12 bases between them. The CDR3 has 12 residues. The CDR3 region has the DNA TGTGCCAGCAGCGGTGACGACAAGGCCCAGCATTTT. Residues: CASSGDDKAQHF.

The CDR3 protein is CATRAASQETQYF. The CDR3 nucleotides read TGTGCCACGAGGGCAGCTAGCCAAGAGACCCAGTACTTC. The genes are TRBV7-6 and TRBJ2-5, with a possible D match to TRBD2 (5 bases). This CDR3 contains 13 residues. The V end lost 10 bases, the J end lost 1 base, and 13 bases lay between the germline ends. Per the germline V gene, CDR1 is SGHVS and CDR2 is FNYEAQ.

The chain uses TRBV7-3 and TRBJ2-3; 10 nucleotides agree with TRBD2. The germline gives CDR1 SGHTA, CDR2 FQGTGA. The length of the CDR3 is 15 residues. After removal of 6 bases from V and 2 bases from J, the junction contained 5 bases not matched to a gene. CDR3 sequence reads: CASSSSGGLTDTQYF. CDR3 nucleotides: TGTGCCAGCAGTTCTAGCGGGGGCCTCACAGATACGCAGTATTTT.

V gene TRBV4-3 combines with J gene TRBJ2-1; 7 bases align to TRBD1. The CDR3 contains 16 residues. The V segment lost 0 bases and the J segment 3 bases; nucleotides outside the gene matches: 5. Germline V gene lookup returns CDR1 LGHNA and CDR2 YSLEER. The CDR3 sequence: CASSQEDRIGYNEQFF. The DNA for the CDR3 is TGCGCCAGCAGCCAAGAGGACAGGATTGGCTACAATGAGCAGTTCTTC.

The CDR3 region is CAWLGLNTEAFF. The CDR3 DNA reads as TGTGCCTGGCTGGGCTTGAACACTGAAGCTTTCTTT. The rearrangement uses TRBV30 and TRBJ1-1; the D is unclear. Trimming pared 5 bases from V and 0 bases from J, leaving 7 bases between. The CDR3 is 12 residues long. CDR1 is GTSNPN, CDR2 SVGIG, per germline (reference sequence).